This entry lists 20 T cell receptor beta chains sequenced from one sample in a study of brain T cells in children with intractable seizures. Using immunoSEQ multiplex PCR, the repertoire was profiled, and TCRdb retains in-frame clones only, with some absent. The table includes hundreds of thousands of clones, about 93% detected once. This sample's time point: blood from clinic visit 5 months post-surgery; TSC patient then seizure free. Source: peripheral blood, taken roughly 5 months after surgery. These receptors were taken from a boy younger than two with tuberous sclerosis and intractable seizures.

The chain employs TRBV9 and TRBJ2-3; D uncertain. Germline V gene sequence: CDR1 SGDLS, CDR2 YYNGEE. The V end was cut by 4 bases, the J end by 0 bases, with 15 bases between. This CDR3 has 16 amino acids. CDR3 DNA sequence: TGTGCCAGCAGCCCCTGGGCCCCCGTAAGCACAGATACGCAGTATTTT. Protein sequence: CASSPWAPVSTDTQYF.

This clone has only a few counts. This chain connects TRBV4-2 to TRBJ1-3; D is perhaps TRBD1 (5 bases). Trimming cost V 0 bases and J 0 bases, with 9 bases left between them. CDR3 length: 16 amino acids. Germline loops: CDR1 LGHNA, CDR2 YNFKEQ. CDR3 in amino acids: CASSQDTGASGNTIYF. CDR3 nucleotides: TGTGCCAGCAGCCAAGATACCGGGGCCTCTGGAAACACCATATATTTT.

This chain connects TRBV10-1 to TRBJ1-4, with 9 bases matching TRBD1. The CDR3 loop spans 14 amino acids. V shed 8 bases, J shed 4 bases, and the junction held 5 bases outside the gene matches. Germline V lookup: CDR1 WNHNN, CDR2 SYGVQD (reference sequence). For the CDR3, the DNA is TGCGCCAGCGCTCCGGGACAGGGTAATGAAAAACTGTTTTTT. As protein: CASAPGQGNEKLFF.

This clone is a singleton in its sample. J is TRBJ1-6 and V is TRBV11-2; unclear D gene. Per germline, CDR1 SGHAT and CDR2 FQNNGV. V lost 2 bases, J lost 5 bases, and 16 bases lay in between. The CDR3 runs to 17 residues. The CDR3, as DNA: TGTGCCAGCAGCTTAATCGTTGCGGCAGTCAATAATTCACCCCTCCACTTT. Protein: CASSLIVAAVNNSPLHF.

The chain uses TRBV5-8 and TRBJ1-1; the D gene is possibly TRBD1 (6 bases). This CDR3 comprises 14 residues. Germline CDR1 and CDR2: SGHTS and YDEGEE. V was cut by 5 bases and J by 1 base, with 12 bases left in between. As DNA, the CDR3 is TGTGCCAGCAGTTATGTAGGGGGGAACACTGAAGCTTTCTTT. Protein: CASSYVGGNTEAFF.

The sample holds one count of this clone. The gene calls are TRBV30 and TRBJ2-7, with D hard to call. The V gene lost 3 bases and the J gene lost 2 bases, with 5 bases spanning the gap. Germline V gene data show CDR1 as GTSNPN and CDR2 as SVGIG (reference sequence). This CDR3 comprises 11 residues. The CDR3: CAWSDTYEQYF. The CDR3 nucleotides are TGTGCCTGGAGCGACACCTACGAGCAGTACTTC. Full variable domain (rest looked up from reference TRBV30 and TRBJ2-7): SQTIHQWPATLVQPVGSPLSLECTVEGTSNPNLYWYRQAAGRGLQLLFYSVGIGQISSEVPQNLSASRPQDRQFILSSKKLLLSDSGFYLCAWSDTYEQYFGPGTRLTVT.

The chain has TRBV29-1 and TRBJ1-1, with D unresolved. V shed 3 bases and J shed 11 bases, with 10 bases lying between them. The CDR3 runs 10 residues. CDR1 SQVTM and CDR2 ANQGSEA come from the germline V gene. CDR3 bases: TGCAGCGTTGATCTGGGATACGCTTTCTTT. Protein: CSVDLGYAFF. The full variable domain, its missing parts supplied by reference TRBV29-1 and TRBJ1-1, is SAVISQKPSRDICQRGTSLTIQCQVDSQVTMMFWYRQQPGQSLTLIATANQGSEATYESGFVIDKFPISRPNLTFSTLTVSNMSPEDSSIYLCSVDLGYAFFGQGTRLTVV.

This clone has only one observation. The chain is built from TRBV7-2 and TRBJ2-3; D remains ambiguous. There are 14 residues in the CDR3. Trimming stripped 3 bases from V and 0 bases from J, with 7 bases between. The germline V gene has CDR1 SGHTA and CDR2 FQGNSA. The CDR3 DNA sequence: TGTGCCAGCAGCTTGAGACGGAGCACAGATACGCAGTATTTT. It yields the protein CASSLRRSTDTQYF.

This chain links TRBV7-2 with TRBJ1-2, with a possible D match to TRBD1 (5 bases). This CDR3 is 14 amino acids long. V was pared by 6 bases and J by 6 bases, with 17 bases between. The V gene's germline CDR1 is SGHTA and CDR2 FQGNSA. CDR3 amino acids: CASRPQGTLDGYTF. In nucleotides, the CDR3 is TGTGCCAGCAGACCTCAGGGCACACTTGATGGCTACACCTTC.

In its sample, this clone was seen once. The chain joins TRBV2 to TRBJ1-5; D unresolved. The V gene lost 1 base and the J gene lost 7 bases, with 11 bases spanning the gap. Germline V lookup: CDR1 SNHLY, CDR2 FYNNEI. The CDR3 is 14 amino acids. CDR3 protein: CASSEERGKQPQHF. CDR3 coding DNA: TGTGCCAGCAGTGAAGAACGGGGAAAACAGCCCCAGCATTTT.

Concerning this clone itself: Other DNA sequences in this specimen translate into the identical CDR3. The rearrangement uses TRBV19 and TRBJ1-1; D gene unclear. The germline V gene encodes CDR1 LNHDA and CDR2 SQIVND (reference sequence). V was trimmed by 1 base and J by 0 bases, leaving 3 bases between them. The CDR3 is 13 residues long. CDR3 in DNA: TGTGCCAGTAGTATAGCCCTGAACACTGAAGCTTTCTTT. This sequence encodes CASSIALNTEAFF.

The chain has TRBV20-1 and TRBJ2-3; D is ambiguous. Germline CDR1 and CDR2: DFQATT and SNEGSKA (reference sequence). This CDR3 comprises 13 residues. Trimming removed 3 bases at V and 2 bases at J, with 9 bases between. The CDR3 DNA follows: TGCAGTGCTAGTTCCGCTCTCACAGATACGCAGTATTTT. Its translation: CSASSALTDTQYF.

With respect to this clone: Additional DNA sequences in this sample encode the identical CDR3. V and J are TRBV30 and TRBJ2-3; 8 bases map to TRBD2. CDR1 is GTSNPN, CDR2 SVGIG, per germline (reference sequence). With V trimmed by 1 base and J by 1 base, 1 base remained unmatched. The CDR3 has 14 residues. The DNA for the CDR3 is TGTGCCTGGAGTGCGGGAGGGGGCACAGATACGCAGTATTTT. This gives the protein CAWSAGGGTDTQYF.

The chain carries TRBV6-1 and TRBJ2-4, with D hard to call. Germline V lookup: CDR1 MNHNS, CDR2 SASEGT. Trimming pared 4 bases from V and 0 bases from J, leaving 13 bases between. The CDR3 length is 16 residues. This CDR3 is CASSGFRPIAKNIQYF. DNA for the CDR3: TGTGCCAGCAGTGGTTTTCGACCGATAGCCAAAAACATTCAGTACTTC.

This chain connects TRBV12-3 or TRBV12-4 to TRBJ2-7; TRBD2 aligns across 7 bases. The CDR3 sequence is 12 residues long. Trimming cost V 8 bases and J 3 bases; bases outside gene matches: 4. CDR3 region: CASLGGSYEQYF. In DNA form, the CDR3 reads TGTGCCAGCTTGGGCGGGAGCTACGAGCAGTACTTC.

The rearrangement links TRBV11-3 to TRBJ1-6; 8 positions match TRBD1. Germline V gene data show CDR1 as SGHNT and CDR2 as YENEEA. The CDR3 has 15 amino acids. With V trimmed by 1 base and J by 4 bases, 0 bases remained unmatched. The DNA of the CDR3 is TGTGCCAGCAGCTTAGGGACAGGGTATAATTCACCCCTCCACTTT. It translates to CASSLGTGYNSPLHF.

CDR3 residues: CASSLLTSRLAGVTYEQYF. DNA for the CDR3: TGTGCCAGCAGCCTCTTAACATCTAGACTAGCGGGAGTCACCTACGAGCAGTACTTC. This sequence joins TRBV11-2 and TRBJ2-7, with 12 bases lining up with TRBD2. The CDR3 covers 19 residues. With 5 bases clipped from V and 2 bases from J, the junction kept 16 bases outside the gene matches. Per the germline V gene, CDR1 is SGHAT and CDR2 is FQNNGV. Variable domain in full (rest from reference TRBV11-2 and TRBJ2-7): EAGVAQSPRYKIIEKRQSVAFWCNPISGHATLYWYQQILGQGPKLLIQFQNNGVVDDSQLPKDRFSAERLKGVDSTLKIQPAKLEDSAVYLCASSLLTSRLAGVTYEQYFGPGTRLTVT.

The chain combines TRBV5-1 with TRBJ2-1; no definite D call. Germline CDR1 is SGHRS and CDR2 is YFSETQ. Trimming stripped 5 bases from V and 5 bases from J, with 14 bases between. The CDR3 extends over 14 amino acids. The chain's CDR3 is CASSSPPSHNEQFF. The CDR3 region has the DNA TGCGCCAGCAGTTCCCCTCCGTCCCACAATGAGCAGTTCTTC.

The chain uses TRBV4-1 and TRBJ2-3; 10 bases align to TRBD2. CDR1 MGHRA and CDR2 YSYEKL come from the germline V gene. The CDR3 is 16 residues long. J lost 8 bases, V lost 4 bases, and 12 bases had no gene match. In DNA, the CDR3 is TGCGCCAGCAGCCCCCTTCGCGGGACTAGCGAAAGTACGCAGTATTTT. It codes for CASSPLRGTSESTQYF.

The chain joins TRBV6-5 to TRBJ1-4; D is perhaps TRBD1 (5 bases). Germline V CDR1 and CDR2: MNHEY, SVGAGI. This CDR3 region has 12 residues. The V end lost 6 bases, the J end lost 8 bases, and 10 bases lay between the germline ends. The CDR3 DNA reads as TGTGCCAGCAGCCCAGGGTGGGAAAAACTGTTTTTT. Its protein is CASSPGWEKLFF.